This T cell receptor (beta chain) was found in a study of regulatory T cells in long-lasting Graves disease. Germline lookup yields CDR1 LNHNV and CDR2 YYDKDF (reference sequence). Trimming shortened V by 1 base and J by 2 bases, and 17 bases separated the two germline ends. The CDR3 loop spans 17 amino acids. Time point noted: newly diagnosed GD, antithyroid drugs for less than 3 months. Following extraction of RNA from PBMCs, that RNA was used to make the TCR library. A peripheral blood sample, around 8.5 milliliters in volume, was drawn into EDTA tubes. Arm-PCR of CDR3 regions and iRepertoire HTBI primers were the basis on which TCR beta libraries were built. MiXCR, run by TCRdb on the multiplex PCR reads, gives a single entry per CDR3 protein. The table shows about 620,000 distinct CDR3 sequences, with about 16% occurring only once. This clonotype was counted ten times or more. This sample was shared with a second study, whose subject was T cells in Graves' hyperthyroidism and ophthalmopathy.

Sequenced material: peripheral blood mononuclear cells (PBMCs), taken at new diagnosis, from a patient treated with antithyroid drugs. This chain links TRBV15 with TRBJ2-5, with TRBD1 as a possible D gene (7 bases). This TCR was sampled from a woman aged 25 to 45 with Graves disease. The CDR3 protein is CATSRGGQSGGQETQYF. The CDR3 DNA is TGTGCCACCAGCAGAGGCGGACAGTCAGGGGGGCAAGAGACCCAGTACTTC. Full variable domain (outside the CDR3, taken from reference TRBV15 and TRBJ2-5): DAMVIQNPRYQVTQFGKPVTLSCSQTLNHNVMYWYQQKSSQAPKLLFHYYDKDFNNEADTPDNFQSRRPNTSFCFLDIRSPGLGDTAMYLCATSRGGQSGGQETQYFGPGTRLLVL.